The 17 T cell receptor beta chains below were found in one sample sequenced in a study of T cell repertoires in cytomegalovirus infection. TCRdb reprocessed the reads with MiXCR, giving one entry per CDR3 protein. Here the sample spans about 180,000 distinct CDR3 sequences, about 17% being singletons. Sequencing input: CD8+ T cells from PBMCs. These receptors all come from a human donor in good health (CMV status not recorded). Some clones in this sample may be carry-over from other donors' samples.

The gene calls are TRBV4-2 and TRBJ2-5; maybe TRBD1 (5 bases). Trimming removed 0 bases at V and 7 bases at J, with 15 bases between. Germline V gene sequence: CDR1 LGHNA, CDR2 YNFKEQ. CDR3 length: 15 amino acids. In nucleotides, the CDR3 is TGTGCCAGCAGCCAAGATCGCTCAGGGTCCGCGACCCAGTACTTC. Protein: CASSQDRSGSATQYF.

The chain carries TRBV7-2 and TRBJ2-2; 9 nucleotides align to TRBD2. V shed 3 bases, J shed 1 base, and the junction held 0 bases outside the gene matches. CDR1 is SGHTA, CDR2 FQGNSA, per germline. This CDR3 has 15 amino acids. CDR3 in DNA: TGTGCCAGCAGCTTGCGGGAGGGGAACACCGGGGAGCTGTTTTTT. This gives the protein CASSLREGNTGELFF.

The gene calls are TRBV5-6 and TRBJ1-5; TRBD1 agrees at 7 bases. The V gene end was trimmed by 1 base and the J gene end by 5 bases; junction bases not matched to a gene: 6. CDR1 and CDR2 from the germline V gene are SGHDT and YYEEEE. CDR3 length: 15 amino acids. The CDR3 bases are TGTGCCAGCAGCTTGAAGACAGGGAGGCATCAGCCCCAGCATTTT. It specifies CASSLKTGRHQPQHF.

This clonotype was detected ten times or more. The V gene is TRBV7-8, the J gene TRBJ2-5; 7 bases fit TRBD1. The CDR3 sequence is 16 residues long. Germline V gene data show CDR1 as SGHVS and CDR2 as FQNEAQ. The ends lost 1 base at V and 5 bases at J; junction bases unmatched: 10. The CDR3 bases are TGTGCCAGCAGCTTAGTCGAGACAGGGATAGTGGAGACCCAGTACTTC. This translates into CASSLVETGIVETQYF.

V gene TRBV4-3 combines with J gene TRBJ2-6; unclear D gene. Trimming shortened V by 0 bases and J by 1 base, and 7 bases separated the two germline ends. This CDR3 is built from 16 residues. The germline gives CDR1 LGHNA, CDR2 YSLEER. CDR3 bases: TGCGCCAGCAGCCAAGACCGGATGTCTGGGGCCAACGTCCTGACTTTC. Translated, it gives CASSQDRMSGANVLTF.

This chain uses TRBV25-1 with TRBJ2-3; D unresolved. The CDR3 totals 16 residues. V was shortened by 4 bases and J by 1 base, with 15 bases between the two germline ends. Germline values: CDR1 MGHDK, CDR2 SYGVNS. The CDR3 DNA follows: TGTGCCAGCAGTGTTAACCCCTTCATGGGCACAGATACGCAGTATTTT. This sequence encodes CASSVNPFMGTDTQYF. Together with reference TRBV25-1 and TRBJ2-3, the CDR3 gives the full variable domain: EADIYQTPRYLVIGTGKKITLECSQTMGHDKMYWYQQDPGMELHLIHYSYGVNSTEKGDLSSESTVSRIRTEHFPLTLESARPSHTSQYLCASSVNPFMGTDTQYFGPGTRLTVL.

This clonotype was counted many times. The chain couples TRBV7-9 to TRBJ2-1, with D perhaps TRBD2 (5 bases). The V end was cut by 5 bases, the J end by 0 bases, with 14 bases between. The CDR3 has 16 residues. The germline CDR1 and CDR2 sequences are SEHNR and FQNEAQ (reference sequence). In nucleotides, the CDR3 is TGTGCCAGCAGCGGAAGAAGCGGAAGCTCCTACAATGAGCAGTTCTTC. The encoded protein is CASSGRSGSSYNEQFF.

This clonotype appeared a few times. This CDR3 reads CASSEVLRQGAGYTF. CDR3 nucleotide sequence: TGCGCCAGCAGCGAAGTTCTTAGACAGGGGGCAGGCTACACCTTC. The genes are TRBV4-3 and TRBJ1-2; 10 positions match TRBD1. Germline CDR1 is LGHNA and CDR2 is YSLEER. The CDR3 is 15 residues long. J lost 8 bases, V lost 5 bases, and 11 bases had no gene match.

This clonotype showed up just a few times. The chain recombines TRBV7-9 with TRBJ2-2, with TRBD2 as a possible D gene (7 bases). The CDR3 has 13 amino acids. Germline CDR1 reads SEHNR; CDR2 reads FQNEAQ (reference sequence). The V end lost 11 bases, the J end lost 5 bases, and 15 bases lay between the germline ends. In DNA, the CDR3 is TGTGCCTCGCGGGGGCAAGGTACCGGGGAGCTGTTTTTT. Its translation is CASRGQGTGELFF.

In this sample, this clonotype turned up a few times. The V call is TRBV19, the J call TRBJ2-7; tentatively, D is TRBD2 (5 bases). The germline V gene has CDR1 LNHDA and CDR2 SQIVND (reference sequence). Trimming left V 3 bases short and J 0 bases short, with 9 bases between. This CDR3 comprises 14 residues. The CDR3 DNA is TGTGCCAGTAGTATCGCGGGCAGCTCCTACGAGCAGTACTTC. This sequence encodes CASSIAGSSYEQYF.

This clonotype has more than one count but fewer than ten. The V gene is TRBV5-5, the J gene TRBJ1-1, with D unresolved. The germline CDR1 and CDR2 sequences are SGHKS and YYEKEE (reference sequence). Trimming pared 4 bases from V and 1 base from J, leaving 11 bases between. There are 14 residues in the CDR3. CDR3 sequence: CASSRGRQNTEAFF. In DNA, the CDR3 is TGTGCCAGCAGCCGAGGACGGCAGAACACTGAAGCTTTCTTT.

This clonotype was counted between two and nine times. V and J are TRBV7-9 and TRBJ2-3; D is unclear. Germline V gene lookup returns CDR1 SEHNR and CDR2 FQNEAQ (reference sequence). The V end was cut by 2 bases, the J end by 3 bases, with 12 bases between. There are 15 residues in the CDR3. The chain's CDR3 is CASSLPGSSTDTQYF. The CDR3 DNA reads TGTGCCAGCAGCTTACCCGGCAGCTCAACAGATACGCAGTATTTT.

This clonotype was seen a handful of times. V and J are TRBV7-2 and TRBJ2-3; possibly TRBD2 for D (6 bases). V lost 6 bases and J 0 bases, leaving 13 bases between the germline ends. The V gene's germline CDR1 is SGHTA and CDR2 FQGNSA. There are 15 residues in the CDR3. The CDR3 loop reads CASRRLETSTDTQYF. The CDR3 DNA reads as TGTGCCAGCAGAAGACTAGAGACTAGCACAGATACGCAGTATTTT.

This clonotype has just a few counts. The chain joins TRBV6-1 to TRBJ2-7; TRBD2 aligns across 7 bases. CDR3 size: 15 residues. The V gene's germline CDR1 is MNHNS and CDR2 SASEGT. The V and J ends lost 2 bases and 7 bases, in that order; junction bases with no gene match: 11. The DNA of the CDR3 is TGTGCCAGCAGTGAAAGGCTCCTCCGGGGGGAAGAGCAGTACTTC. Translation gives CASSERLLRGEEQYF.

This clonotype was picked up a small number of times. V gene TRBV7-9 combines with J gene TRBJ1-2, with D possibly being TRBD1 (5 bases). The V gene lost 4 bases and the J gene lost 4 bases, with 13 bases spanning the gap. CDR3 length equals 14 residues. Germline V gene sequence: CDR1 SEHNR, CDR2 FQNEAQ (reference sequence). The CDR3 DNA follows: TGTGCCAGCAGCTCCTCCGGGCAGGGCTATGGCTACACCTTC. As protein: CASSSSGQGYGYTF.

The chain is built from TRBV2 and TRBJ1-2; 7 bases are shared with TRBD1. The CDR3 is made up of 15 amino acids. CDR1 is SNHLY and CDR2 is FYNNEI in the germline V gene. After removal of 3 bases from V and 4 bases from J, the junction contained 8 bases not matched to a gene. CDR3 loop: CASSEGDSLGYGYTF. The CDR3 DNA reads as TGTGCCAGCAGTGAGGGGGACAGCCTGGGCTATGGCTACACCTTC.

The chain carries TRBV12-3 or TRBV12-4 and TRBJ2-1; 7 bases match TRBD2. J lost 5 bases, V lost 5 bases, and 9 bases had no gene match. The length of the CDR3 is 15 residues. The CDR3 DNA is TGTGCCAGCAGTCTACAAGCGGGGCCCCACAATGAGCAGTTCTTC. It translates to CASSLQAGPHNEQFF.